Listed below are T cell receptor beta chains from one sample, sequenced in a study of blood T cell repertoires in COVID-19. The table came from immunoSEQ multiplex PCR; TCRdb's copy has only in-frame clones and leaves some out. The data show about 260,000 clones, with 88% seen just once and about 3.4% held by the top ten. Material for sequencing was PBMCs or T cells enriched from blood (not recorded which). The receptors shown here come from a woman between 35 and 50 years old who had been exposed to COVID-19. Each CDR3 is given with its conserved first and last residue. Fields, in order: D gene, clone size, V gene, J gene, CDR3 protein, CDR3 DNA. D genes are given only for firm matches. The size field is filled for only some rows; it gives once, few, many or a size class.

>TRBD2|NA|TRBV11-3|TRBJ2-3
CASSLGTSDTDTQYF
TGTGCCAGCAGCTTAGGGACTAGCGACACAGATACGCAGTATTTT
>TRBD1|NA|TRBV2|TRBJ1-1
CASSQGQFPTEAFF
TGTGCCAGCAGTCAGGGACAGTTCCCCACTGAAGCTTTCTTT
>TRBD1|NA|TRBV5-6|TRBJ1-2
CASSQGTGNLYTF
TGTGCCAGCAGTCAAGGGACAGGGAATTTATACACCTTC
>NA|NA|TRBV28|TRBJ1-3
CASRPEGDYSGNTIYF
TGTGCCAGCAGACCCGAGGGGGATTACTCTGGAAACACCATATATTTT
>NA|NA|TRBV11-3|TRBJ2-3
CASTRSDTQYF
TGTGCCAGCACACGGTCAGATACGCAGTATTTT
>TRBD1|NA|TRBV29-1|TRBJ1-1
CSVQTGTANTEAFF
TGCAGCGTTCAGACCGGGACAGCGAACACTGAAGCTTTCTTT
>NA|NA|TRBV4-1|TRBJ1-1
CASSQDRGGPSTEAFF
TGCGCCAGCAGCCAAGATCGCGGGGGGCCGAGCACTGAAGCTTTCTTT
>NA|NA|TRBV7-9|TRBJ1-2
CASLQTGHYGYTF
TGTGCCAGCCTCCAGACAGGCCACTATGGCTACACCTTC
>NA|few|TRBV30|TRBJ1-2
CAWGRDRPYGYTF
TGTGCCTGGGGACGTGACAGGCCCTATGGCTACACCTTC
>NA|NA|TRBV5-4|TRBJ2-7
CASSFDKVYEQYF
TGTGCCAGCAGCTTTGACAAGGTCTACGAGCAGTACTTC
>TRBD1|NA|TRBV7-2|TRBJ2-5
CASSLVYRGRETQYF
TGTGCCAGCAGCTTAGTTTACAGGGGGCGAGAGACCCAGTACTTC
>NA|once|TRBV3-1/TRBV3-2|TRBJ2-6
CASSQVGGTGANVLTF
TGTGCCAGCAGCCAAGTAGGGGGAACTGGGGCCAACGTCCTGACTTTC
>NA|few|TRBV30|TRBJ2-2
CAWSVPGISGELFF
TGTGCCTGGAGTGTACCCGGGATTTCCGGGGAGCTGTTTTTT
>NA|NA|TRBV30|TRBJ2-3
CAQGSTDTQYF
TGTGCCCAGGGATCGACAGATACGCAGTATTTT
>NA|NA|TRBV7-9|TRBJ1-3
CASSVGGNTIYF
TGTGCCAGCAGCGTCGGGGGAAACACCATATATTTT
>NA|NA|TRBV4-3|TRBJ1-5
CASSQGTKYNQPQHF
TGCGCCAGCAGCCAAGGGACTAAATACAATCAGCCCCAGCATTTT
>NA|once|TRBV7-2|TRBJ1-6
CASSLSTEYNSPLHF
TGTGCCAGCAGCTTATCCACAGAGTATAATTCACCCCTCCACTTT
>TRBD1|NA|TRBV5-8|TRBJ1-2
CASRVRGNYGYTF
TGTGCCAGCAGGGTCAGGGGGAACTATGGCTACACCTTC
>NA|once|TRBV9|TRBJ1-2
CASSVEGVYGYTF
TGTGCCAGCAGCGTTGAGGGGGTCTATGGCTACACCTTC
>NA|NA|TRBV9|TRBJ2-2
CASSVRNTGELFF
TGTGCCAGCAGCGTACGGAACACCGGGGAGCTGTTTTTT
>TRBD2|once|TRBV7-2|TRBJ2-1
CASSLVSQTSGGLNEQFF
TGTGCCAGCAGCTTAGTGTCCCAAACTAGCGGGGGACTCAATGAGCAGTTCTTC
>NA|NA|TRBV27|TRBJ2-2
CASSSTIKWRLGAGNTGELFF
TGTGCCAGCAGTTCGACGATCAAATGGAGGTTGGGGGCCGGGAACACCGGGGAGCTGTTTTTT
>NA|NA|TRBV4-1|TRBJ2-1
CASSQDLVFGVLKSEQFF
TGCGCCAGCAGCCAAGATTTGGTCTTCGGGGTCCTCAAATCTGAGCAGTTCTTC
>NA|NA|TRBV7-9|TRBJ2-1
CASSLASPLLEQFF
TGTGCCAGCAGCTTAGCAAGCCCCTTACTAGAGCAGTTCTTC
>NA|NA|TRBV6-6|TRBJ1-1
CASTRGVTEAFF
TGTGCCAGCACCCGGGGGGTCACTGAAGCTTTCTTT
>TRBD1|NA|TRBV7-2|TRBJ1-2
CASSSTGTGSDHTF
TGTGCCAGCAGCTCCACCGGGACAGGGTCGGACCACACCTTC
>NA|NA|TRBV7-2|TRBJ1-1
CASSPPTVAWNTEAFF
TGTGCCAGCAGCCCACCGACAGTTGCCTGGAACACTGAAGCTTTCTTT
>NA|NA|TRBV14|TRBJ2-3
CASSPGWGTDTQYF
TGTGCCAGCAGCCCGGGTTGGGGCACAGATACGCAGTATTTT
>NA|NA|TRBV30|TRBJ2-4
CAWSVGTGEDIQYF
TGTGCCTGGAGTGTTGGAACAGGGGAGGACATTCAGTACTTC